Only one count was recorded for the clone carrying this T cell receptor (beta chain). Antigen specificity is unknown. V was clipped by 7 bases and J by 1 base; unmatched bases: 9. CDR1 and CDR2 from the germline V gene are ENHRY and SYGVKD. CDR3 length equals 16 residues. Clones were read by immunoSEQ multiplex PCR, and TCRdb kept only the in-frame ones, dropping some. The repertoire has tens of thousands of clones, roughly 90% of them found once; the top ten carry over 0.25%. This sample stems from a study of OX40 agonist ivuxolimab in advanced cancers. Study-level information: Treatment of patients was with ivuxolimab, an agonistic anti-OX40 (CD134) antibody. A history of anti-PD-1, anti-PD-L1 or anti-CTLA-4 therapy was acceptable, and 40% had some.

Broader study findings: Both CD4+ and CD8+ T cell populations in blood had undergone clonal expansion by week 6 at 0.1 to 3.0 mg/kg.

The receptor was derived from an adult with an advanced solid tumor such as melanoma, head and neck, liver or kidney cancer. The chain links TRBV10-3 to TRBJ2-1; TRBD2 agrees at 8 bases. This material consisted of CD4+ or CD8+ T cells sorted from blood, taken in a trial of the OX40 agonist ivuxolimab. This CDR3 is CAITEDGRGSYNEQFF. For the CDR3, the DNA is TGTGCCATCACGGAAGACGGGAGGGGGTCCTACAATGAGCAGTTCTTC.